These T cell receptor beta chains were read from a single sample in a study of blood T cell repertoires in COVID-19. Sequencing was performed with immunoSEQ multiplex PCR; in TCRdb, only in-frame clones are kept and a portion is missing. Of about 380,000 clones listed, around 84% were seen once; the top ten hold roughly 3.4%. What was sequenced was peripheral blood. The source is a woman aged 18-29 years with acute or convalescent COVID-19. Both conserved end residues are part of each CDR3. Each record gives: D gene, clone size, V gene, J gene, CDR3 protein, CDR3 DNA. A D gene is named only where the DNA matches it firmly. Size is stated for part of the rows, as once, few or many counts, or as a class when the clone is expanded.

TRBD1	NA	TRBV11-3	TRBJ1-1	CASSFYTGTANTEAFF	TGTGCCAGCAGCTTCTATACCGGGACAGCGAACACTGAAGCTTTCTTT
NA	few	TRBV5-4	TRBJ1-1	CASSLGAGTEAFF	TGTGCCAGCAGTTTGGGGGCAGGGACTGAAGCTTTCTTT
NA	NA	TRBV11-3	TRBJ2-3	CASSPRDTDTQYF	TGTGCCAGCAGCCCTAGAGACACAGATACGCAGTATTTT
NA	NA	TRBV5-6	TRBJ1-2	CASSTDSLRHTF	TGTGCCAGCAGCACCGACAGCCTTCGTCACACCTTC
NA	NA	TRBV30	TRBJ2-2	CAWNIGGVNGELFF	TGTGCCTGGAATATAGGGGGGGTTAACGGGGAGCTGTTTTTT
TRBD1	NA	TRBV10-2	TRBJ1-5	CASREAPRGTGTVSNQPQHF	TGCGCCAGCAGGGAGGCACCTAGGGGGACGGGGACAGTCAGCAATCAGCCCCAGCATTTT
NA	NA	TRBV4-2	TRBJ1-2	CASSQVQGGYTF	TGTGCCAGCAGCCAAGTACAGGGTGGCTACACCTTC
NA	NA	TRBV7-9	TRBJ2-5	CASSLAGGSETQYF	TGTGCCAGCAGCTTAGCAGGGGGTTCAGAGACCCAGTACTTC
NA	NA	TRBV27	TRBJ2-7	CASSLSGGPAYEQYF	TGTGCCAGCAGTTTATCCGGGGGACCTGCCTACGAGCAGTACTTC
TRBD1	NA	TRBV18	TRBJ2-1	CASSPLGQGWNEQFF	TGTGCCAGCTCCCCTCTCGGACAGGGGTGGAATGAGCAGTTCTTC
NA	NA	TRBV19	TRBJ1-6	CASSIALRGSPLHF	TGTGCCAGTAGTATAGCCCTCAGGGGCTCACCCCTCCACTTT
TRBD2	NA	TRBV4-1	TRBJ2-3	CASSRGTTTQYF	TGCGCCAGCAGCCGTGGGACTACTACGCAGTATTTT
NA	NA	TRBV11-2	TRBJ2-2	CASSSRGPFESGELFF	TGTGCCAGCAGCTCCAGGGGTCCTTTTGAGAGCGGGGAGCTGTTTTTT
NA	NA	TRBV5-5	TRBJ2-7	CASSFTGMSSYEQYF	TGTGCCAGCAGCTTTACAGGGATGAGCTCCTACGAGCAGTACTTC
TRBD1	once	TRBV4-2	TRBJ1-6	CASSHGGSQGVESPLHF	TGTGCCAGCAGCCATGGGGGTTCACAGGGGGTAGAATCACCCCTCCACTTT
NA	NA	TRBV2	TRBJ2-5	CASSERVGGGGETQYF	TGTGCCAGCAGTGAAAGGGTAGGGGGGGGAGGAGAGACCCAGTACTTC
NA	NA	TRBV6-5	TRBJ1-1	CASSPPGSGAFF	TGTGCCAGCAGTCCCCCTGGCTCTGGAGCTTTCTTT
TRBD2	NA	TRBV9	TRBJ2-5	CASSPRDSGIETQYF	TGTGCCAGCAGCCCCCGCGATAGCGGGATAGAGACCCAGTACTTC
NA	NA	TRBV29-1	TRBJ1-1	CSVGNRNTEAFF	TGCAGCGTTGGAAATAGGAACACTGAAGCTTTCTTT
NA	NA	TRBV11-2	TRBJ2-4	CASSLELAAAKNIQYF	TGTGCCAGCAGCTTAGAATTAGCGGCAGCCAAAAACATTCAGTACTTC
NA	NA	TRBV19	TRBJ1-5	CASSIGQGGLQPQHF	TGTGCCAGTAGTATCGGGCAGGGAGGCCTTCAGCCCCAGCATTTT
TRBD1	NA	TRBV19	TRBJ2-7	CASSIRTGGVYEQYF	TGTGCCAGTAGTATCCGGACAGGGGGTGTATACGAGCAGTACTTC
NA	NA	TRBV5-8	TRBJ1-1	CASSGIPGGNEAFF	TGTGCCAGCAGCGGGATCCCGGGAGGTAATGAAGCTTTCTTT
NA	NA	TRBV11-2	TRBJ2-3	CASSPTRPSTDTQYF	TGTGCCAGCAGCCCGACTAGACCCAGCACAGATACGCAGTATTTT
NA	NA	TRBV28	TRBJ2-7	CASSARQTYEQYF	TGTGCCAGCAGTGCCCGACAGACCTACGAGCAGTACTTC
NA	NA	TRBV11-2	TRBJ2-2	CASSSGLAGELFF	TGTGCCAGCAGCTCCGGACTGGCCGGGGAGCTGTTTTTT
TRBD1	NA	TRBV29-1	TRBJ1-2	CSAHQGANYGYTF	TGCAGCGCCCATCAGGGGGCTAACTATGGCTACACCTTC
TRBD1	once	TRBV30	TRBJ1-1	CASTRGQNTEAFF	TGTGCCTCGACTAGGGGGCAGAACACTGAAGCTTTCTTT
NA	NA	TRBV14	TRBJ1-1	CASSRRESTEAFF	TGTGCCAGCAGCCGCAGGGAATCCACTGAAGCTTTCTTT
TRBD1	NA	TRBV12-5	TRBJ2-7	CASGPTGAINEQYF	TGTGCTAGTGGCCCGACAGGGGCCATCAACGAGCAGTACTTC
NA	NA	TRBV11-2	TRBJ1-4	CASSLDRPYRATNEKLFF	TGTGCCAGCAGCTTAGATCGGCCTTACAGGGCAACTAATGAAAAACTGTTTTTT
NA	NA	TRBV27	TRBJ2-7	CASTQSRGGIGEQYF	TGTGCCAGCACTCAGAGCCGGGGTGGGATCGGCGAGCAGTACTTC
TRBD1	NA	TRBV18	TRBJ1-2	CASSQGVNYGYTF	TGTGCCAGCTCTCAGGGGGTGAACTATGGCTACACCTTC
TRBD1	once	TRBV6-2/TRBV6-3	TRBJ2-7	CASSSPTGIYEQYF	TGTGCCAGCAGTTCCCCGACAGGGATCTACGAGCAGTACTTC
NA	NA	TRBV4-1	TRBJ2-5	CASSQATGNRETQYF	TGCGCCAGCAGCCAGGCTACAGGGAATAGAGAGACCCAGTACTTC
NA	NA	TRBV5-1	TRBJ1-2	CASSLEGEGIYGYTF	TGCGCCAGCAGCTTGGAAGGGGAGGGGATCTATGGCTACACCTTC
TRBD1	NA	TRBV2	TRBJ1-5	CASSEPGWGQGDQPQHF	TGTGCCAGCAGTGAACCAGGATGGGGACAGGGAGATCAGCCCCAGCATTTT
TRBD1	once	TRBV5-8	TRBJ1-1	CASSLDQDRGHTEAFF	TGTGCCAGCAGCTTGGACCAGGACAGGGGGCACACTGAAGCTTTCTTT
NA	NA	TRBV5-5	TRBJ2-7	CASSPSMIGQNGGYEQYF	TGTGCCAGCAGCCCGAGTATGATCGGACAGAATGGGGGTTACGAGCAGTACTTC
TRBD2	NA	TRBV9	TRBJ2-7	CASSNTGGRSYEQYF	TGTGCCAGCAGCAATACGGGAGGCCGCTCCTACGAGCAGTACTTC
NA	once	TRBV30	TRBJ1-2	CAWSEYRQGYTF	TGTGCCTGGAGTGAATACCGACAGGGCTACACCTTC
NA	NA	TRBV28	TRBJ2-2	CASRPQGTGGELFF	TGTGCCAGCAGGCCCCAGGGGACGGGCGGGGAGCTGTTTTTT
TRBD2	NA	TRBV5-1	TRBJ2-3	CASSGTSGRSGTQYF	TGCGCCAGCAGCGGGACTAGCGGGAGATCGGGTACGCAGTATTTT
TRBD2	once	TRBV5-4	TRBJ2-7	CASSLSGGKEQYF	TGTGCCAGCAGCCTTAGCGGGGGTAAAGAGCAGTACTTC
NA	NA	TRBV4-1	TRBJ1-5	CASSQARGPQHF	TGCGCCAGCAGCCAAGCTCGAGGGCCCCAGCATTTT
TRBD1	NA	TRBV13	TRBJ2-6	CAGGQDSSGANVLTF	TGTGCCGGCGGACAGGACTCCTCTGGGGCCAACGTCCTGACTTTC
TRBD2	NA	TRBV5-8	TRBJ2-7	CASSLSEIGGRDTDKYF	TGTGCCAGCAGCTTGTCGGAAATAGGCGGGAGGGATACGGATAAGTACTTC
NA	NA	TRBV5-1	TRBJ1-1	CASSPVALDTEAFF	TGCGCCAGCAGCCCGGTCGCCCTTGACACTGAAGCTTTCTTT
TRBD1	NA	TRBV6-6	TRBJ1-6	CANSAQGAENSPLHF	TGTGCCAACAGTGCCCAGGGGGCGGAAAATTCACCCCTCCACTTT